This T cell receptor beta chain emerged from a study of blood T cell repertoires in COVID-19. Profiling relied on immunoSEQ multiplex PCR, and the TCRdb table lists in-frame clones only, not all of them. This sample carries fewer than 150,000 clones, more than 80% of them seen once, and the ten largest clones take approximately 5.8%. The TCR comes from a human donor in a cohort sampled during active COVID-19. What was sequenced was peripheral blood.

The DNA of the CDR3 is TGTGCCAGCAGTACCACCGGGACAGGGGGCGGGATTGAGCAGTTCTTC. Residues: CASSTTGTGGGIEQFF. The chain is built from TRBV28 and TRBJ2-1; the match to TRBD1 covers 12 bases. Germline values: CDR1 MDHEN, CDR2 SYDVKM. The trim removed 5 bases at V and 9 bases at J, leaving 11 bases unmatched. There are 16 residues in the CDR3.